Below, 4 T cell receptor beta chains from the same sample are listed, as sequenced in a study of identical twins. TCRdb passed the 5' RACE reads through MiXCR, listing each CDR3 protein once. Of about 900,000 distinct CDR3 sequences in the sample, around an eighth were seen once. This sample also belongs to another study, concerning yellow fever vaccine responses in identical twins.

The source material was PBMCs. Receptors were obtained from a woman aged 18-35 years in good health.

This clonotype was seen a handful of times. The chain combines TRBV5-1 with TRBJ1-2, with a tentative D call TRBD1 (6 bases). This CDR3 has 15 residues. Trimming took off 4 bases at V and 1 base at J, with 14 bases between the two ends. Germline values: CDR1 SGHRS, CDR2 YFSETQ. CDR3 in DNA: TGCGCCAGCAGCCTCCCCGACAGGATTAACTATGGCTACACCTTC. It encodes CASSLPDRINYGYTF.

The table lists this clonotype with a few counts. Written as DNA, the CDR3 is TGTGCCAGCAGTTTATATGGACAGGGGCAGAATCAGCCCCAGCATTTT. As protein: CASSLYGQGQNQPQHF. V gene TRBV28 combines with J gene TRBJ1-5, with 9 bases matching TRBD1. The CDR3 has 16 amino acids. V gave up 1 base and J gave up 4 bases; unmatched junction bases: 5. Germline V gene sequence: CDR1 MDHEN, CDR2 SYDVKM. Looking up the rest from reference TRBV28 and TRBJ1-5 gives the full variable domain: DVKVTQSSRYLVKRTGEKVFLECVQDMDHENMFWYRQDPGLGLRLIYFSYDVKMKEKGDIPEGYSVSREKKERFSLILESASTNQTSMYLCASSLYGQGQNQPQHFGDGTRLSIL.

This clonotype was seen a few times. The chain joins TRBV3-1 to TRBJ2-1, with 8 bases fitting TRBD2. Germline lookup yields CDR1 LGHDT and CDR2 YNNKEL (reference sequence). V was pared by 8 bases and J by 2 bases, with 5 bases of the junction left unmatched. This CDR3 contains 14 residues. The DNA for the CDR3 is TGTGCCAGCGCAAGCGGGGGCCCCTACAATGAGCAGTTCTTC. Protein: CASASGGPYNEQFF.

In this sample, this clonotype turned up a few times. CDR3 nucleotide sequence: TGCGCCAGCAGCTTGGTGTCAGGGCCCGACTACGAGCAGTACTTC. Translation gives CASSLVSGPDYEQYF. The gene calls are TRBV5-1 and TRBJ2-7; a possible D gene is TRBD1 (5 bases). The CDR3 runs 15 residues. Trimming pared 0 bases from V and 3 bases from J, leaving 13 bases between. Germline CDR1 reads SGHRS; CDR2 reads YFSETQ.